Following are 17 T cell receptor beta chains from one sample sequenced in a study of blood T cell repertoires in COVID-19. The method was immunoSEQ multiplex PCR; TCRdb's version includes in-frame clones alone and lacks a portion of them. This sample has over 200,000 clones; 80% to 90% occur once, and the top ten carry 2% to 3%. The material sequenced was peripheral blood. These receptors were collected from a man under 40 with COVID-19, enrolled during active disease.

The chain employs TRBV18 and TRBJ1-2, with TRBD1 matching 9 bases. Trimming cost V 0 bases and J 3 bases; bases outside gene matches: 14. Germline V gene sequence: CDR1 KGHSH, CDR2 LQKENI. The CDR3 is 19 residues long. The CDR3 loop reads CASSPPPGRRGQGDYGYTF. The DNA for the CDR3 is TGTGCCAGCTCACCACCCCCCGGGAGACGGGGACAGGGAGACTATGGCTACACCTTC.

The genes are TRBV11-2 and TRBJ2-1, with 9 bases identical to TRBD2. The length of the CDR3 is 15 residues. The V and J ends lost 2 bases and 4 bases, in that order; junction bases with no gene match: 3. Germline V lookup: CDR1 SGHAT, CDR2 FQNNGV. The CDR3 region has the DNA TGTGCCAGCAGCTTAACCACTAGCGGGTACAATGAGCAGTTCTTC. Protein: CASSLTTSGYNEQFF.

The chain employs TRBV5-6 and TRBJ1-3; tentative D call: TRBD1 (5 bases). V was cut by 1 base and J by 3 bases, with 20 bases left in between. The CDR3 spans 18 residues. Germline V lookup: CDR1 SGHDT, CDR2 YYEEEE. DNA for the CDR3: TGTGCCAGCAGCTTGCCTGATCTGGGGCGCGAATTTGGAAACACCATATATTTT. This translates into CASSLPDLGREFGNTIYF.

The V call is TRBV12-3 or TRBV12-4, the J call TRBJ1-2; 7 nucleotides align to TRBD1. This CDR3 region has 13 residues. The junction had 5 bases not matched to a gene; V was cut back by 8 bases and J by 2 bases. The CDR3 sequence: CASRPGGNYGYTF. The DNA for the CDR3 is TGTGCCAGCCGCCCAGGGGGGAACTATGGCTACACCTTC.

This chain connects TRBV7-2 to TRBJ2-7; no clear D. The V gene lost 1 base and the J gene lost 3 bases, with 7 bases spanning the gap. CDR1 is SGHTA and CDR2 is FQGNSA in the germline V gene. The CDR3 runs to 13 residues. The CDR3 region has the DNA TGTGCCAGCAGCTTAGGGCAGATCTACGAGCAGTACTTC. Translating it yields CASSLGQIYEQYF. The full variable domain, with the rest looked up from reference TRBV7-2 and TRBJ2-7, is GAGVSQSPSNKVTEKGKDVELRCDPISGHTALYWYRQSLGQGLEFLIYFQGNSAPDKSGLPSDRFSAERTGGSVSTLTIQRTQQEDSAVYLCASSLGQIYEQYFGPGTRLTVT.

The rearrangement links TRBV4-2 to TRBJ2-7, with TRBD2 matching over 8 bases. J gave up 0 bases and V 2 bases, and 9 bases lay outside the gene matches. CDR3 length: 17 amino acids. Germline loops: CDR1 LGHNA, CDR2 YNFKEQ. In nucleotides, the CDR3 is TGTGCCAGCAGCCAACCCTCCTCCGGGACTAGCTCCTACGAGCAGTACTTC. As protein: CASSQPSSGTSSYEQYF.

The gene calls are TRBV9 and TRBJ2-7, with D possibly matching TRBD2 (5 bases). Per the germline V gene, CDR1 is SGDLS and CDR2 is YYNGEE. The germline V and J ends were trimmed by 3 bases and 1 base, with 17 bases remaining between them. The CDR3 covers 16 residues. The CDR3 spells CASSDGLDGPSYEQYF. CDR3 nucleotide sequence: TGTGCCAGCAGCGATGGACTGGACGGACCATCCTACGAGCAGTACTTC.

The table lists this clone with a count of one. The chain uses TRBV29-1 and TRBJ1-2; 9 bases agree with TRBD1. In germline, CDR1 is SQVTM, CDR2 ANQGSEA. This CDR3 is built from 12 residues. The junction had 7 bases not matched to a gene; V was cut back by 8 bases and J by 6 bases. The CDR3 DNA is TGCAGCCTTGGGACAGGGCAAGATGGCTACACCTTC. This encodes CSLGTGQDGYTF.

This chain connects TRBV19 to TRBJ1-6; 9 nucleotides match TRBD1. From germline, CDR1 is LNHDA and CDR2 SQIVND (reference sequence). With V trimmed by 3 bases and J by 9 bases, 12 bases remained unmatched. This CDR3 has 17 amino acids. CDR3 bases: TGTGCCAGTAGTATTTCGGACAGGGGATGGGCTACTTCACCCCTCCACTTT. Protein: CASSISDRGWATSPLHF.

This clone was observed a single time. The chain uses TRBV2 and TRBJ2-2; TRBD1 is a possible D gene (6 bases). The CDR3 runs to 14 residues. V was cut by 6 bases and J by 8 bases, with 16 bases left in between. Germline V CDR1 and CDR2: SNHLY, FYNNEI. CDR3 residues: CASRERAGAGELFF. DNA for the CDR3: TGTGCCAGCAGGGAGAGAGCAGGGGCTGGGGAGCTGTTTTTT.

This clone showed up just a few times. The chain is built from TRBV19 and TRBJ2-3; 10 nucleotides align to TRBD2. V shed 3 bases and J 6 bases; nucleotides not matched to a gene: 6. Germline-derived CDR1 and CDR2 are LNHDA and SQIVND (reference sequence). The CDR3 contains 15 residues. The CDR3 region is CASSMSGRVGDTQYF. The CDR3 nucleotides are TGTGCCAGTAGTATGAGCGGGAGGGTAGGGGATACGCAGTATTTT.

The J gene is TRBJ2-6, the V gene TRBV2; 9 bases line up with TRBD1. This CDR3 comprises 18 residues. After removal of 5 bases from V and 1 base from J, the junction contained 9 bases not matched to a gene. CDR1 SNHLY and CDR2 FYNNEI come from the germline V gene. The CDR3: CASSTRDRVNSGANVLTF. The CDR3 DNA sequence: TGTGCCAGCAGTACCCGGGACAGGGTTAATTCTGGGGCCAACGTCCTGACTTTC.

The genes are TRBV4-3 and TRBJ2-1; D is possibly TRBD1 (6 bases). This CDR3 comprises 16 residues. Germline loops: CDR1 LGHNA, CDR2 YSLEER. The ends were cut back, 1 base at V and 6 bases at J, with 16 bases in the middle. The CDR3 spells CASSQGAGVIANEQFF. CDR3 nucleotides: TGCGCCAGCAGCCAAGGTGCAGGGGTAATCGCCAATGAGCAGTTCTTC.

The chain employs TRBV6-2 or TRBV6-3 and TRBJ1-1; a possible D gene is TRBD1 (5 bases). CDR1 and CDR2 from the germline V gene are MNHEY and SVGEGT. V was clipped by 5 bases and J by 8 bases, with 15 bases between them. The CDR3 has 13 amino acids. In DNA form, the CDR3 reads TGTGCCAGCAGTCCACTAGGACGGGGGGAAGCTTTCTTT. Translated, it gives CASSPLGRGEAFF.

The chain recombines TRBV3-1 (or the pseudogene TRBV3-2) with TRBJ2-2; 8 nucleotides agree with TRBD2. V was clipped by 0 bases and J by 8 bases; unmatched bases: 20. The CDR3 runs 20 residues. In germline, CDR1 is LGHDT, CDR2 YNNKEL (reference sequence). The DNA of the CDR3 is TGTGCCAGCAGCCAAGATAGGTGGAGGAGTGCGGGAGGTCGGTTGGGGGAGCTGTTTTTT. Residues: CASSQDRWRSAGGRLGELFF.

The rearrangement uses TRBV18 and TRBJ1-3; a possible D gene is TRBD1 (5 bases). V was pared by 0 bases and J by 4 bases, with 10 bases between. The germline gives CDR1 KGHSH, CDR2 LQKENI. This CDR3 has 15 residues. The CDR3 protein is CASSPPTVPGNTIYF. CDR3 in DNA: TGTGCCAGCTCACCACCGACAGTCCCAGGAAACACCATATATTTT.

On this clone: In the same sample, other DNA sequences code for this CDR3. V gene TRBV5-1 combines with J gene TRBJ2-1; 9 nucleotides line up with TRBD2. V gave up 0 bases and J gave up 8 bases; unmatched junction bases: 3. The CDR3 is 14 residues long. Germline-derived CDR1 and CDR2 are SGHRS and YFSETQ. DNA for the CDR3: TGCGCCAGCAGCTTGGGACTAGCGGCAGATGAGCAGTTCTTC. It is translated as CASSLGLAADEQFF.